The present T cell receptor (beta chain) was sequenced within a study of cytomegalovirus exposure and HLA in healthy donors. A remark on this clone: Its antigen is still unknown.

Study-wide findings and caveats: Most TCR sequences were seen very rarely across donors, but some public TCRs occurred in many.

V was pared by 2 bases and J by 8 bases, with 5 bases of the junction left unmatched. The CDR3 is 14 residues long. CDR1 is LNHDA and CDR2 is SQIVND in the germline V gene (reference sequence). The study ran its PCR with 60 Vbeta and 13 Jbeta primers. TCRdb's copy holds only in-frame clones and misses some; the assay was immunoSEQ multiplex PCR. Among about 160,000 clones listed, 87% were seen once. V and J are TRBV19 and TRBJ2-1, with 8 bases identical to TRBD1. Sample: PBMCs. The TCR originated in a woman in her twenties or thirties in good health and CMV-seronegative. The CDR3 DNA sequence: TGTGCCAGTAGTATAAGACAGGGGAGCGATGAGCAGTTCTTC. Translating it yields CASSIRQGSDEQFF.